The sequence of this T cell receptor (beta chain) was determined in a study of T-cell reconstitution after alpha-beta-depleted transplantation in children. Points from the study as a whole: Expanded graft clones, several hundred of them, were reportedly the source of alpha-beta T cells about two months after transplant.

Trimming pared 4 bases from V and 0 bases from J, leaving 9 bases between. The CDR3 has 14 residues. The germline V gene has CDR1 SEHNR and CDR2 FQNEAQ (reference sequence). Library preparation (for TCRbeta) was performed with unique molecular identifiers. One entry per CDR3 protein, called by TCRdb with MiXCR from the PCR reads. The sample records about 260,000 distinct CDR3 sequences, roughly 8% being singletons. This clonotype has ten or more counts. Its matching antigen is unknown. This sequence joins TRBV7-9 and TRBJ1-1; D is perhaps TRBD1 (5 bases). The source of this sequence is a male patient younger than 18 who had a stem cell transplant for acute lymphoblastic leukemia, so the T cells may come from the graft donor. Sample: PBMCs, mostly from graft donor cells, taken 180 days after TCRalphabeta/CD19-depleted stem cell transplant. The CDR3 DNA reads as TGTGCCAGCAGCTCGGGACTGATGAACACTGAAGCTTTCTTT. Protein: CASSSGLMNTEAFF.